Given below is one TCR beta chain in context. The data were taken from a study of cytomegalovirus exposure and HLA in healthy donors. PCR primers comprised 60 Vbeta and 13 Jbeta primers. The data were produced by immunoSEQ multiplex PCR, yet TCRdb's version contains in-frame clones alone and is incomplete. This sample has around 150,000 clones, with roughly 85% found just once. The origin of this receptor is a male donor in good health and CMV-seropositive. The sequencing sample was made of PBMCs.

The CDR3 region is CASSQPSGSFLHTQYF. As DNA, the CDR3 is TGCGCCAGCAGCCAACCTAGCGGATCCTTTTTACATACGCAGTATTTT. The chain carries TRBV4-3 and TRBJ2-3, with TRBD2 matching 7 bases. The CDR3 is 16 amino acids. J lost 7 bases, V lost 2 bases, and 12 bases had no gene match. The V gene's germline CDR1 is LGHNA and CDR2 YSLEER.